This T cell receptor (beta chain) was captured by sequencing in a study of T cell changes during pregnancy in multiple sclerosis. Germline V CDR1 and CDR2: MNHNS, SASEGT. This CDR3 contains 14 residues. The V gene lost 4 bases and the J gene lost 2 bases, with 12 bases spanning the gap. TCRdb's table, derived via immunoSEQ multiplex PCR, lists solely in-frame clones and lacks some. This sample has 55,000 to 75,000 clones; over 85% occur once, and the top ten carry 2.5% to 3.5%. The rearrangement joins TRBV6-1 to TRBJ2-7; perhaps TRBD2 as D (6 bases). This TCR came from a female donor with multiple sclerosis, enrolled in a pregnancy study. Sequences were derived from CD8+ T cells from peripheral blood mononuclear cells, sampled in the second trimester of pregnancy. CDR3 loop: CASSARGIAYEQYF. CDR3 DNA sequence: TGTGCCAGCAGTGCTCGCGGGATTGCCTACGAGCAGTACTTC.